Sequencing of this T cell receptor (beta chain) was carried out in a study of CXCR3-negative and CXCR3-positive naive CD8 T cells. From germline, CDR1 is SQVTM and CDR2 ANQGSEA. The CDR3 loop spans 16 amino acids. The TRB libraries of cDNA were built by UMI-labeled 5' RACE. With the 5' RACE reads reprocessed, TCRdb shows one record per CDR3 protein and no DNA. This table holds tens of thousands of distinct CDR3 sequences. The origin of this receptor is a human donor in good health. Some clones in this sample may be carry-over from other donors' samples. Sequencing input: naive CXCR3- CD8+ T cells from blood. Regarding subset: CD45RO-CCR7+CD27+CD95- naive CD8+ T cells lacking CXCR3 (TNR3-). The chain uses TRBV29-1 and TRBJ2-3; absent DNA, TCRdb's TRBD1 call cannot be checked. The CDR3 loop reads CSVEDLKGVPMDTQYF.